These 18 T cell receptor beta chains were all obtained from the same sample, sequenced in a study of blood T cell repertoires in COVID-19. Only in-frame clones appear in the TCRdb table, and some are missing; sequencing was by immunoSEQ multiplex PCR. The sample includes around 300,000 clones, around 86% of them seen just once. The specimen was PBMCs or T cells enriched from blood (not recorded which). These receptors all stem from a woman aged 40 to 50 who had recovered from COVID-19.

The V and J genes are TRBV7-8 and TRBJ1-1, with TRBD1 matching 8 bases. With 1 base clipped from V and 10 bases from J, the junction kept 5 bases outside the gene matches. The CDR3 consists of 13 residues. The V gene's germline CDR1 is SGHVS and CDR2 FQNEAQ. CDR3 DNA: TGTGCCAGCAGCTTAGAACGACAGGGGTCAGCTTTCTTT. As protein: CASSLERQGSAFF.

This sequence joins TRBV3-1 (or the pseudogene TRBV3-2) and TRBJ1-2; D is ambiguous. The CDR3 extends over 14 amino acids. CDR1 and CDR2 from the germline V gene are LGHDT and YNNKEL (reference sequence). V lost 4 bases and J lost 4, with 13 bases in between. The CDR3 sequence: CASSPDRVGYGYTF. CDR3 DNA sequence: TGTGCCAGCAGCCCAGACCGGGTGGGCTATGGCTACACCTTC.

The chain uses TRBV11-2 and TRBJ1-2; possible D gene TRBD1, 5 bases. Trimming cost V 5 bases and J 7 bases, with 23 bases left between them. This CDR3 comprises 16 residues. CDR1 is SGHAT, CDR2 FQNNGV, per germline. This CDR3 is CASSPNRGTLMRGYTF. CDR3 in DNA: TGTGCCAGCAGCCCCAACCGAGGGACTCTAATGCGTGGCTACACCTTC.

The chain recombines TRBV6-1 with TRBJ2-5; TRBD1 matches at 10 bases. The CDR3 spans 15 residues. In germline, CDR1 is MNHNS, CDR2 SASEGT. J gave up 4 bases and V 2 bases, and 4 bases lay outside the gene matches. CDR3 sequence: CASSEIDRGLETQYF. In DNA form, the CDR3 reads TGTGCCAGCAGTGAAATCGACAGGGGGCTAGAGACCCAGTACTTC.

The genes are TRBV6-5 and TRBJ1-3, with D unclear. V was shortened by 5 bases and J by 2 bases, with 10 bases between the two germline ends. The CDR3 contains 14 residues. Germline V lookup: CDR1 MNHEY, CDR2 SVGAGI. CDR3 bases: TGTGCCAGCAGTATACGAGCGACTGGAAACACCATATATTTT. It specifies CASSIRATGNTIYF.

J is TRBJ1-4 and V is TRBV5-5; D is unresolved. The CDR3 has 14 amino acids. Germline V gives CDR1 SGHKS, CDR2 YYEKEE (reference sequence). V dropped 3 bases and J dropped 5 bases, with 11 bases sitting between them. CDR3 region: CASSSAQANEKLFF. In DNA, the CDR3 is TGTGCCAGCAGCTCTGCGCAGGCAAATGAAAAACTGTTTTTT.

The V gene is TRBV7-8, the J gene TRBJ2-7; D is unresolved. The CDR3 spans 14 residues. The ends were cut back, 2 bases at V and 0 bases at J, with 8 bases in the middle. The germline CDR1 and CDR2 sequences are SGHVS and FQNEAQ. The CDR3, as DNA: TGTGCCAGCAGCTTAACCGACTTCTCCTACGAGCAGTACTTC. Translating it yields CASSLTDFSYEQYF.

This chain joins TRBV19 and TRBJ1-4; a possible D gene is TRBD1 (5 bases). The CDR3 runs to 15 residues. The germline V gene encodes CDR1 LNHDA and CDR2 SQIVND (reference sequence). The V end lost 4 bases, the J end lost 8 bases, and 17 bases lay between the germline ends. The CDR3: CASSTRRGMGEKLFF. The CDR3 coding sequence is TGTGCCAGTAGTACCCGGAGGGGAATGGGCGAAAAACTGTTTTTT.

V gene TRBV29-1 combines with J gene TRBJ2-1; possibly TRBD2 for D (6 bases). This CDR3 is built from 14 residues. Trimming shortened V by 7 bases and J by 0 bases, and 13 bases separated the two germline ends. The V gene's germline CDR1 is SQVTM and CDR2 ANQGSEA. CDR3: CSAYRGSSYNEQFF. The CDR3 DNA sequence: TGCAGCGCATATCGGGGGAGCTCCTACAATGAGCAGTTCTTC.

The V call is TRBV9, the J call TRBJ2-5, with D possibly TRBD2 on 6 matching bases. The CDR3 is 16 amino acids. Germline V gives CDR1 SGDLS, CDR2 YYNGEE. V dropped 3 bases and J dropped 5 bases, with 20 bases sitting between them. The CDR3 DNA sequence: TGTGCCAGCAGCGACTCGGGAGATAACCTGTGGGAGACCCAGTACTTC. Its protein product is CASSDSGDNLWETQYF.

The V and J genes are TRBV6-5 and TRBJ1-6; D is possibly TRBD1 (5 bases). The V end was cut by 4 bases, the J end by 0 bases, with 7 bases between. The CDR3 runs 15 residues. Looked up from germline, CDR1 is MNHEY and CDR2 is SVGAGI. The CDR3 region has the DNA TGTGCCAGCAGTTGGCAGGGCTCCTATAATTCACCCCTCCACTTT. Translating it yields CASSWQGSYNSPLHF.

The chain couples TRBV18 to TRBJ1-1; 8 bases map to TRBD1. V shed 3 bases, J shed 2 bases, and the junction held 5 bases outside the gene matches. Looked up from germline, CDR1 is KGHSH and CDR2 is LQKENI. CDR3 size: 15 residues. The CDR3 DNA is TGTGCCAGCTCACCCATGACAGGGGACAACACTGAAGCTTTCTTT. It yields the protein CASSPMTGDNTEAFF.

The rearrangement joins TRBV2 to TRBJ2-3; D is unresolved. The V gene lost 5 bases and the J gene lost 0 bases, with 12 bases spanning the gap. Per germline, CDR1 SNHLY and CDR2 FYNNEI. The CDR3 length is 15 residues. In nucleotides, the CDR3 is TGTGCCAGCAGTTTAGAGACGGAGAGCACAGATACGCAGTATTTT. Encoded protein: CASSLETESTDTQYF.

The J gene is TRBJ1-5, the V gene TRBV4-3, with a possible D match to TRBD1 (6 bases). The germline gives CDR1 LGHNA, CDR2 YSLEER. Trimming took off 4 bases at V and 4 bases at J, with 14 bases between the two ends. The CDR3 sequence is 15 residues long. The DNA for the CDR3 is TGCGCCAGCAGCCTCCGCAGGGGCACGAATCAGCCCCAGCATTTT. Translated: CASSLRRGTNQPQHF.

The V gene is TRBV10-3, the J gene TRBJ2-7; tentative D call: TRBD1 (6 bases). This CDR3 spans 15 amino acids. In germline, CDR1 is ENHRY, CDR2 SYGVKD. Between the trimmed V and J ends, which lost 5 bases and 0 bases, there was a span of 14 bases. In DNA form, the CDR3 reads TGTGCCATCAGTCCACGGGACATAAGCTCCTACGAGCAGTACTTC. Encoded protein: CAISPRDISSYEQYF.

The chain combines TRBV5-1 with TRBJ2-7, with 10 bases aligning to TRBD2. V gave up 3 bases and J gave up 5 bases; unmatched junction bases: 11. The CDR3 has 16 residues. Germline CDR1 and CDR2: SGHRS and YFSETQ. CDR3 nucleotides: TGCGCCAGCAGCTCCCTGTTTACTAGCGGGGTCGACGAGCAGTACTTC. Protein product: CASSSLFTSGVDEQYF.

The chain couples TRBV18 to TRBJ2-5; possibly TRBD1 for D (7 bases). The CDR3 is made up of 14 amino acids. Trimming left V 4 bases short and J 6 bases short, with 15 bases between. The germline gives CDR1 KGHSH, CDR2 LQKENI. The CDR3 reads CASSQRQGGKTQYF. The CDR3 bases are TGTGCCAGCTCACAGAGACAGGGAGGAAAGACCCAGTACTTC.

Details on this clone: Within the sample, other DNA sequences also encode this same CDR3. This chain connects TRBV6-5 to TRBJ2-5; 7 bases match TRBD2. J was trimmed by 4 bases and V by 3 bases; bases with no gene match: 2. CDR3 length: 13 amino acids. Germline V gene lookup returns CDR1 MNHEY and CDR2 SVGAGI. CDR3: CASSYSGGETQYF. The CDR3 DNA follows: TGTGCCAGCAGTTATTCGGGGGGAGAGACCCAGTACTTC.